The 12 T cell receptor beta chains presented below share a single source sample, sequenced in a study of T cell responses to AZD1222 COVID-19 vaccine. Some clones are missing from TCRdb's copy, which holds only in-frame ones; the method was immunoSEQ multiplex PCR. In the table there are more than 95,000 clones, 85% to 90% of which are singletons. The specimen was peripheral blood, collected on day 0 of AZD1222 vaccination. These receptors originate from an adult in good health.

This chain joins TRBV7-2 and TRBJ1-5; possible D gene TRBD1, 5 bases. V lost 0 bases, J lost 6 bases, and 9 bases lay in between. Germline V gene data show CDR1 as SGHTA and CDR2 as FQGNSA. The CDR3 is made up of 14 amino acids. CDR3 region: CASSLAGVGQPQHF. The CDR3 coding sequence is TGTGCCAGCAGCTTAGCAGGGGTGGGTCAGCCCCAGCATTTT.

This chain uses TRBV19 with TRBJ1-5; 9 bases line up with TRBD1. CDR3 length equals 19 residues. Germline-derived CDR1 and CDR2 are LNHDA and SQIVND (reference sequence). Unmatched junction bases numbered 15, after V lost 6 bases and J lost 0 bases. For the CDR3, the DNA is TGTGCCAGTAGCGAGATGCCACTTACAGGGGGCTATAGCAATCAGCCCCAGCATTTT. Translating gives CASSEMPLTGGYSNQPQHF.

The chain combines TRBV6-1 with TRBJ2-1; D remains unclear. With 2 bases removed from V and 2 bases from J, the gap between germline ends came to 13 bases. From germline, CDR1 is MNHNS and CDR2 SASEGT. The CDR3 is 16 amino acids. This chain's CDR3 is CASSEPTTTTYNEQFF. In nucleotides, the CDR3 is TGTGCCAGCAGTGAACCTACTACCACCACCTACAATGAGCAGTTCTTC.

The genes are TRBV28 and TRBJ1-2; perhaps TRBD1 as D (5 bases). The length of the CDR3 is 17 residues. Germline values: CDR1 MDHEN, CDR2 SYDVKM. V lost 8 bases to trimming and J lost 1 base, with 23 bases between them. Written as DNA, the CDR3 is TGTGCCAGCGCTTCCTCGACCGGGGCTACCTATAACTATGGCTACACCTTC. Encoded protein: CASASSTGATYNYGYTF.

This chain connects TRBV24-1 to TRBJ1-5; 9 bases match TRBD1. Germline V lookup: CDR1 KGHDR, CDR2 SFDVKD. J gave up 2 bases and V 3 bases, and 10 bases lay outside the gene matches. The CDR3 extends over 18 amino acids. The CDR3 region has the DNA TGTGCCACCAGTGATCCCGGGACAGGGACGTATGGCAATCAGCCCCAGCATTTT. Protein: CATSDPGTGTYGNQPQHF.

V gene TRBV2 combines with J gene TRBJ2-7; D might be TRBD1 or TRBD2, each matching 5 bases. The V gene lost 5 bases and the J gene lost 1 base, with 12 bases spanning the gap. CDR1 is SNHLY, CDR2 FYNNEI, per germline. CDR3 length: 14 residues. The DNA of the CDR3 is TGTGCCAGCAGTTCCGGGACGGTGTCCTACGAGCAGTACTTC. It is translated as CASSSGTVSYEQYF. Full variable domain (outside the CDR3, taken from reference TRBV2 and TRBJ2-7): EPEVTQTPSHQVTQMGQEVILRCVPISNHLYFYWYRQILGQKVEFLVSFYNNEISEKSEIFDDQFSVERPDGSNFTLKIRSTKLEDSAMYFCASSSGTVSYEQYFGPGTRLTVT.

V gene TRBV1 combines with J gene TRBJ1-6; the table names TRBD1, a call not compared with the DNA. TRBV1 counts as a pseudogene. The CDR3 has 17 residues. CDR3 sequence reads: CTSSQMDRSSYNSPLHF. The CDR3 DNA follows: TGCACCAGCAGCCAGATGGACAGAAGCTCCTATAATTCACCCCTCCACTTT.

The chain uses TRBV5-3 and TRBJ2-2; D is ambiguous. TRBV5-3 qualifies as an ORF whose function is uncertain. This CDR3 comprises 15 residues. Trimming removed 0 bases at V and 0 bases at J, with 6 bases between. The CDR3 coding sequence is TGTGCCAGAAGCTTGGGACACTCGAACACCGGGGAGCTGTTTTTT. It translates to CARSLGHSNTGELFF.

The chain employs TRBV10-1 and TRBJ1-1, with TRBD1 matching 7 bases. CDR3 size: 14 residues. Looked up from germline, CDR1 is WNHNN and CDR2 is SYGVQD (reference sequence). Trimming took 3 bases from V and 5 from J; bases not matched to a gene: 6. CDR3 region: CASSDRPRGTEAFF. Here the CDR3 DNA reads TGCGCCAGCAGTGACCGACCCAGGGGGACTGAAGCTTTCTTT.

This rearrangement joins TRBV28 to TRBJ1-3, with D unresolved. This CDR3 contains 16 residues. V lost 6 bases and J 0 bases, leaving 15 bases between the germline ends. Germline V gene sequence: CDR1 MDHEN, CDR2 SYDVKM. DNA of the CDR3: TGTGCCAGCAGCAACGGACTGTGGACCTCTGGAAACACCATATATTTT. Amino acids: CASSNGLWTSGNTIYF.

The chain links TRBV4-2 to TRBJ1-2; D gene unclear. Per the germline V gene, CDR1 is LGHNA and CDR2 is YNFKEQ. The ends were cut back, 1 base at V and 0 bases at J, with 9 bases in the middle. The CDR3 runs 15 residues. Here the CDR3 reads CASSQVTDSNYGYTF. The CDR3 DNA follows: TGTGCCAGCAGCCAAGTTACAGATTCTAACTATGGCTACACCTTC.

The chain has TRBV25-1 and TRBJ2-1; D possibly uses TRBD1 or TRBD2 (5 bases each). Between the trimmed V and J ends, which lost 5 bases and 1 base, there was a span of 12 bases. CDR3 length equals 15 residues. Germline assignment: CDR1 MGHDK and CDR2 SYGVNS. In DNA, the CDR3 is TGTGCCAGCAGTAGACCGGGACGGTCCTACAATGAGCAGTTCTTC. It is translated as CASSRPGRSYNEQFF.